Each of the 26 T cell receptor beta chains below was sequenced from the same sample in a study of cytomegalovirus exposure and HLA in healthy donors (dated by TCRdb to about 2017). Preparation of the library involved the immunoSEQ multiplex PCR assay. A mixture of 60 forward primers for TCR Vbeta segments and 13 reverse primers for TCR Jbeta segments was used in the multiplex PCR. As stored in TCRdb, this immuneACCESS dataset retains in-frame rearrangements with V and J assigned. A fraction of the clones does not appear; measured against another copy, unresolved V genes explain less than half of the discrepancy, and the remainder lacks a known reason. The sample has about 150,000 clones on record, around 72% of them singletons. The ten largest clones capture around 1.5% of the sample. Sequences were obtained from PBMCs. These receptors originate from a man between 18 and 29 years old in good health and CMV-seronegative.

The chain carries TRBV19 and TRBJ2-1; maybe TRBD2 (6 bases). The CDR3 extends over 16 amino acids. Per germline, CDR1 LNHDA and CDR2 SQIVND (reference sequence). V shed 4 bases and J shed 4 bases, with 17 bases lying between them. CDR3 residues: CASSKLEAGWYNEQFF. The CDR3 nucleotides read TGTGCCAGTAGTAAATTAGAAGCGGGTTGGTACAATGAGCAGTTCTTC.

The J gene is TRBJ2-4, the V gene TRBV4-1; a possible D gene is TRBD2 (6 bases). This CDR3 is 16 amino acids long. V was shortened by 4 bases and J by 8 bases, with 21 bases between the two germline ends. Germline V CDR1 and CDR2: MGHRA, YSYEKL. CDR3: CASSPTGRGREYIQYF. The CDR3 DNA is TGCGCCAGCAGCCCCACGGGTAGGGGCCGGGAGTACATTCAGTACTTC.

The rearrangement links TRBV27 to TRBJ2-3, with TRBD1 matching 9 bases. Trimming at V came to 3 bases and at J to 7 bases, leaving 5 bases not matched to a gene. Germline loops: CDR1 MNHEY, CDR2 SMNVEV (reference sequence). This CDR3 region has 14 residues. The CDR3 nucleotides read TGTGCCAGCAGTTTCGGGACAGGGCGTTATACGCAGTATTTT. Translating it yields CASSFGTGRYTQYF.

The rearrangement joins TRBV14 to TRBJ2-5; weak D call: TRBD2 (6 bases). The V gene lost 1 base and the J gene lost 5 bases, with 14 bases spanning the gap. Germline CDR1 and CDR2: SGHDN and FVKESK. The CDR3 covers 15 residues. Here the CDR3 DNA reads TGTGCCAGCAGCCAAGTTCGGAGCGGGTTGGAGACCCAGTACTTC. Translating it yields CASSQVRSGLETQYF.

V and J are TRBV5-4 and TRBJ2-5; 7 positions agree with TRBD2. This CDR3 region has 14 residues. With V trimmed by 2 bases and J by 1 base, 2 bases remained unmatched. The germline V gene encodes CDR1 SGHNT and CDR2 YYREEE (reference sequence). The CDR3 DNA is TGTGCCAGCAGCTTCGGGGGGTTCCAAGAGACCCAGTACTTC. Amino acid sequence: CASSFGGFQETQYF.

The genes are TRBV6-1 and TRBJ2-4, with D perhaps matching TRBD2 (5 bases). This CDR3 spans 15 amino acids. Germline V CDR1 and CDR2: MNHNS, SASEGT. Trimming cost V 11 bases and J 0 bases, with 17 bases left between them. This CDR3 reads CACSNSGVAKNIQYF. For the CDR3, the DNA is TGTGCCTGCTCAAACTCCGGGGTAGCCAAAAACATTCAGTACTTC.

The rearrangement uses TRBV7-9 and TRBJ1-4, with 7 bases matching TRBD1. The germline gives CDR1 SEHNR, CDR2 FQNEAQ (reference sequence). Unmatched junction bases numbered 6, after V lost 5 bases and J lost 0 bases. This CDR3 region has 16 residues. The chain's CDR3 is CASSQGTVTTNEKLFF. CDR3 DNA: TGTGCCAGCAGCCAAGGGACAGTTACAACTAATGAAAAACTGTTTTTT. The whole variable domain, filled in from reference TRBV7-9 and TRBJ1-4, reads DTGVSQNPRHKITKRGQNVTFRCDPISEHNRLYWYRQTLGQGPEFLTYFQNEAQLEKSRLLSDRFSAERPKGSFSTLEIQRTEQGDSAMYLCASSQGTVTTNEKLFFGSGTQLSVL.

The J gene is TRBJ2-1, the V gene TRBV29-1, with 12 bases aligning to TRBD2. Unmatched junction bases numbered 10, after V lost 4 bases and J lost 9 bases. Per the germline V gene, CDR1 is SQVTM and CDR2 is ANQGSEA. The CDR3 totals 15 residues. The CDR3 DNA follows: TGCAGCGTTGGTGGACTAGCGGGACTCTATAGTGAGCAGTTCTTC. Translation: CSVGGLAGLYSEQFF.

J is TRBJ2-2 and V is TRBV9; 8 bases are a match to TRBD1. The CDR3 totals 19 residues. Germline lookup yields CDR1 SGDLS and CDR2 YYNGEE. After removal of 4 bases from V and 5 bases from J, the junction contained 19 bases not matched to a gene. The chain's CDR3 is CASSLRGQGYAGSTGELFF. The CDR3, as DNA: TGTGCCAGCAGCCTTCGCGGACAGGGTTACGCAGGGTCAACCGGGGAGCTGTTTTTT.

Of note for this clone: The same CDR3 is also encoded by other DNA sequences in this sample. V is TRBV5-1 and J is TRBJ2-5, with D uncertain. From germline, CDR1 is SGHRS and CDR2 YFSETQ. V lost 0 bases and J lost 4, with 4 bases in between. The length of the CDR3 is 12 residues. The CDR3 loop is CASSLARETQYF. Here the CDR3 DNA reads TGCGCCAGCAGCTTGGCCCGAGAGACCCAGTACTTC. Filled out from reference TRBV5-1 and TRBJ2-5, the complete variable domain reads KAGVTQTPRYLIKTRGQQVTLSCSPISGHRSVSWYQQTPGQGLQFLFEYFSETQRNKGNFPGRFSGRQFSNSRSEMNVSTLELGDSALYLCASSLARETQYFGPGTRLLVL.

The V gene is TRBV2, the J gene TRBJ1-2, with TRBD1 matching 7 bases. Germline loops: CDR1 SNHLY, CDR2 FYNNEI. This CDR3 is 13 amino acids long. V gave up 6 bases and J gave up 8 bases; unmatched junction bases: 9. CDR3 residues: CASRLQGNRGYTF. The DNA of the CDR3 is TGTGCCAGCAGGTTACAGGGGAATAGAGGCTACACCTTC.

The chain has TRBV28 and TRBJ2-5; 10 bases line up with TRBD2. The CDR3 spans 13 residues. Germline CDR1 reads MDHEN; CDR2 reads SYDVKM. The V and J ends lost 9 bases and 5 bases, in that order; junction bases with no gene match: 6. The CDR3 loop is CASTGAGGETQYF. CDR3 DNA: TGTGCCAGTACCGGAGCGGGAGGGGAGACCCAGTACTTC.

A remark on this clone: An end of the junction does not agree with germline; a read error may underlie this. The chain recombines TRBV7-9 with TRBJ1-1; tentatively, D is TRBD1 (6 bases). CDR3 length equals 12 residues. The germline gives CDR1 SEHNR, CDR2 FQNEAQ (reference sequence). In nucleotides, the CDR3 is TGTTCCAGTATGGGGGCGGCCACTGAAGCTTTCTTT. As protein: CSSMGAATEAFF.

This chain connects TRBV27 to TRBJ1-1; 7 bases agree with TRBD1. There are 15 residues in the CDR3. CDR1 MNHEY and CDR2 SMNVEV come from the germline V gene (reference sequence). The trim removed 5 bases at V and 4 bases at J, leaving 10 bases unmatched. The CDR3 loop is CASSADRVGGTEAFF. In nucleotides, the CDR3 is TGTGCCAGCAGTGCCGACAGGGTTGGAGGCACTGAAGCTTTCTTT.

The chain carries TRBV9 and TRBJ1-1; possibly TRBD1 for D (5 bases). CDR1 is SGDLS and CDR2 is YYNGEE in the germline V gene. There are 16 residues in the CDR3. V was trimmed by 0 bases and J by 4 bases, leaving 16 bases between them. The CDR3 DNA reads TGTGCCAGCAGCGTAGGGGCGGGGGACGGGGGCACTGAAGCTTTCTTT. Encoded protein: CASSVGAGDGGTEAFF.

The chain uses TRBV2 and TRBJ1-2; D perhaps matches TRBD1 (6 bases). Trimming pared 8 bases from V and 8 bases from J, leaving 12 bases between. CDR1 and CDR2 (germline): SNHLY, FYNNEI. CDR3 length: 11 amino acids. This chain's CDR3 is CASRRDTGYTF. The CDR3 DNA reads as TGTGCCAGCCGTAGGGACACGGGCTACACCTTC.

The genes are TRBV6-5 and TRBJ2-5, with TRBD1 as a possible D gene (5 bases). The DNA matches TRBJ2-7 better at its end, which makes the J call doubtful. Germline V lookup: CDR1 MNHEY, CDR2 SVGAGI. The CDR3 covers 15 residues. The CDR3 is CASSYSIGDGYEQYF. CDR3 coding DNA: TGTGCCAGCAGTTACTCGATAGGGGATGGGTACGAGCAGTACTTC.

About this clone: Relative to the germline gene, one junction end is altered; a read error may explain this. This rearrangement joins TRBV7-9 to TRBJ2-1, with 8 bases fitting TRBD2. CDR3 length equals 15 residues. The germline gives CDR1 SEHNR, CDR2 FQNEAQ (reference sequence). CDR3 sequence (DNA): TGTTCCAGCAGCTCCGCTAGCGGGTCCTACAATGAGCAGTTCTTC. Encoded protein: CSSSSASGSYNEQFF. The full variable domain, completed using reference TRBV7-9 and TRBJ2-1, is DTGVSQNPRHKITKRGQNVTFRCDPISEHNRLYWYRQTLGQGPEFLTYFQNEAQLEKSRLLSDRFSAERPKGSFSTLEIQRTEQGDSAMYLCSSSSASGSYNEQFFGPGTRLTVL.

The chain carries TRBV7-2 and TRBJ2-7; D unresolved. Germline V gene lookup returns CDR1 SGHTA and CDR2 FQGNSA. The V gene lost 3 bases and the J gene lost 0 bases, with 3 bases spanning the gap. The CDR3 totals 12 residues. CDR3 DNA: TGTGCCAGCAGCTTCAGCTCCTACGAGCAGTACTTC. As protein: CASSFSSYEQYF.

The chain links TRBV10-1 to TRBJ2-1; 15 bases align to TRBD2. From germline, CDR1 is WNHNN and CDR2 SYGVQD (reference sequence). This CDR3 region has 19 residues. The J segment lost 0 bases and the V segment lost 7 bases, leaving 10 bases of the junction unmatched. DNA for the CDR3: TGCGCCAGCACCCCCGGGGGACTAGCGGGAGGCCTCTCCTACAATGAGCAGTTCTTC. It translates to CASTPGGLAGGLSYNEQFF.

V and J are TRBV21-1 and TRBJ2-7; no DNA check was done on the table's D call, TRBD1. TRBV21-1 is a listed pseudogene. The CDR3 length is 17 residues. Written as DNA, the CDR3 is TGTGCCAGCAGCAAAAATGCTAGGACAGGAGACTCCTACGAGCAGTACTTC. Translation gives CASSKNARTGDSYEQYF.

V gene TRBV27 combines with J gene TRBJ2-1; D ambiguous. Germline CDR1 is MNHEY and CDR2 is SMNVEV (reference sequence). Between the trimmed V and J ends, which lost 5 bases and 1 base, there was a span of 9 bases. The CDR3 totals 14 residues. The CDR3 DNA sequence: TGTGCCAGCAGTCTCCAGGATTCCTACAATGAGCAGTTCTTC. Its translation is CASSLQDSYNEQFF.

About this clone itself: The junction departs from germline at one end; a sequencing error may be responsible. Here the CDR3 DNA reads TGTGCCAGCAGTGGTTGGCAAAACCAGGAGACCCAGTACTTC. It specifies CASSGWQNQETQYF. The V call is TRBV2, the J call TRBJ2-5; no firm D call. The CDR3 consists of 14 residues. The germline V gene has CDR1 SNHLY and CDR2 FYNNEI.

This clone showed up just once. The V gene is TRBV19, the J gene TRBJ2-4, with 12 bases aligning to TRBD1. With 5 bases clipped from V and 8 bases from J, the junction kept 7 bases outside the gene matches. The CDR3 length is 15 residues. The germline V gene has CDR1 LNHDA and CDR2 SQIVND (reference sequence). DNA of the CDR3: TGTGCCAGTAGTGTGGGGACAGGGGGCGCGTACATTCAGTACTTC. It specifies CASSVGTGGAYIQYF.

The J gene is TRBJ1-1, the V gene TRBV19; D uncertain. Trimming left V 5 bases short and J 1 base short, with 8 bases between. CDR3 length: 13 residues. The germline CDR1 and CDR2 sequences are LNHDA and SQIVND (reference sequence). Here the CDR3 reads CASSPSGNTEAFF. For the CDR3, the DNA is TGTGCCAGTAGTCCTTCAGGGAACACTGAAGCTTTCTTT.

Here the CDR3 reads CASAGSPSSYEQYF. The CDR3 DNA reads TGTGCCAGCGCCGGGTCCCCTAGCTCCTACGAGCAGTACTTC. V is TRBV5-6 and J is TRBJ2-7; D call uncertain. V was trimmed by 7 bases and J by 0 bases, leaving 14 bases between them. This CDR3 spans 14 amino acids. CDR1 is SGHDT and CDR2 is YYEEEE in the germline V gene.